These 15 T cell receptor beta chains were sequenced from one sample in a study of control samples from healthy donors and cancer patients. Generated by immunoSEQ multiplex PCR, the TCRdb table keeps only in-frame clones and is missing some. The data hold about 86,000 clones, with roughly 91% observed a single time. Sequencing was carried out using PBMCs. All receptors derive from a woman in her fifties or sixties with colorectal cancer.

In its sample, this clone was seen once. V gene TRBV4-2 combines with J gene TRBJ1-3; D may be TRBD1 (6 bases). Germline V gene sequence: CDR1 LGHNA, CDR2 YNFKEQ. Deletions cut 2 bases from V and 4 bases from J, with 15 bases between. The CDR3 has 16 residues. CDR3: CASSQLEGGTGNTIYF. The CDR3 DNA sequence: TGTGCCAGCAGCCAACTAGAGGGGGGGACCGGAAACACCATATATTTT.

CDR3 nucleotides: TGTGCCAGCTCATACGGACAGGGAAGGAGTCAGCCCCAGCATTTT. As protein: CASSYGQGRSQPQHF. The genes are TRBV30 and TRBJ1-5, with 8 bases lining up with TRBD1. Per germline, CDR1 GTSNPN and CDR2 SVGIG (reference sequence). The CDR3 sequence is 15 residues long. Trimming took 8 bases from V and 6 from J; bases not matched to a gene: 15. The variable domain in full, completed from reference TRBV30 and TRBJ1-5, reads SQTIHQWPATLVQPVGSPLSLECTVEGTSNPNLYWYRQAAGRGLQLLFYSVGIGQISSEVPQNLSASRPQDRQFILSSKKLLLSDSGFYLCASSYGQGRSQPQHFGDGTRLSIL.

This rearrangement joins TRBV5-5 to TRBJ1-5, with 7 nucleotides matching TRBD1. With V trimmed by 0 bases and J by 4 bases, 4 bases remained unmatched. The germline V gene encodes CDR1 SGHKS and CDR2 YYEKEE (reference sequence). There are 15 residues in the CDR3. The CDR3 bases are TGTGCCAGCAGCTTGGAGACAGGGCGAAATCAGCCCCAGCATTTT. Its protein is CASSLETGRNQPQHF. Full variable domain (missing parts from reference TRBV5-5 and TRBJ1-5): DAGVTQSPTHLIKTRGQQVTLRCSPISGHKSVSWYQQVLGQGPQFIFQYYEKEERGRGNFPDRFSARQFPNYSSELNVNALLLGDSALYLCASSLETGRNQPQHFGDGTRLSIL.

The V call is TRBV6-6, the J call TRBJ1-2; no reliable D call. V was cut by 4 bases and J by 0 bases, with 6 bases left in between. CDR1 is MNHNY and CDR2 is SVGAGI in the germline V gene (reference sequence). The CDR3 is 13 residues long. CDR3 loop: CASSSPSNYGYTF. The CDR3 nucleotides are TGTGCCAGCAGTTCCCCATCTAACTATGGCTACACCTTC.

The chain combines TRBV2 with TRBJ2-5; the D gene is possibly TRBD1 (5 bases). This CDR3 comprises 15 residues. The germline gives CDR1 SNHLY, CDR2 FYNNEI. V lost 7 bases and J 5 bases, leaving 20 bases between the germline ends. Here the CDR3 DNA reads TGTGCCAGCACCAAACTCCAGGGTTTCGGTGAGACCCAGTACTTC. It specifies CASTKLQGFGETQYF.

The chain couples TRBV9 to TRBJ2-5; D unclear. Per the germline V gene, CDR1 is SGDLS and CDR2 is YYNGEE. V was trimmed by 0 bases and J by 0 bases, leaving 6 bases between them. The CDR3 is 14 residues long. The CDR3 spells CASSVGQNQETQYF. The CDR3 DNA sequence: TGTGCCAGCAGCGTAGGCCAGAACCAAGAGACCCAGTACTTC.

The rearrangement joins TRBV9 to TRBJ1-2, with 8 bases that match TRBD1. J was trimmed by 4 bases and V by 5 bases; bases with no gene match: 10. This CDR3 is 15 amino acids long. CDR1 is SGDLS and CDR2 is YYNGEE in the germline V gene. CDR3 DNA sequence: TGTGCCAGCAGTCTAGCGGACAGGGTTGGCTATGGCTACACCTTC. Its translation is CASSLADRVGYGYTF.

In the case of this clone: Distinct nucleotide sequences in the sample also encode this CDR3. The chain is built from TRBV5-1 and TRBJ1-1; unclear D gene. This CDR3 contains 13 residues. Germline V gene sequence: CDR1 SGHRS, CDR2 YFSETQ. V was pared by 4 bases and J by 1 base, with 8 bases between. Written as DNA, the CDR3 is TGCGCCAGCAGCCAAACTGCGAACACTGAAGCTTTCTTT. This codes for CASSQTANTEAFF.

This chain connects TRBV19 to TRBJ1-5; unclear D gene. CDR1 LNHDA and CDR2 SQIVND come from the germline V gene (reference sequence). The CDR3 has 15 residues. V was trimmed by 6 bases and J by 0 bases, leaving 12 bases between them. This CDR3 reads CASSRAADSNQPQHF. CDR3 DNA sequence: TGTGCCAGTAGCCGGGCGGCAGATAGCAATCAGCCCCAGCATTTT.

The V gene is TRBV29-1, the J gene TRBJ1-6; D gene ambiguous. CDR1 is SQVTM, CDR2 ANQGSEA, per germline. This CDR3 has 13 amino acids. Deletions cut 0 bases from V and 10 bases from J, with 10 bases between. The CDR3 sequence: CSVEEEGGSPLHF. The CDR3 DNA reads as TGCAGCGTTGAAGAAGAGGGAGGCTCACCCCTCCACTTT.

This clone was observed a few times. The V and J genes are TRBV5-1 and TRBJ1-6, with a possible D match to TRBD1 (5 bases). Trimming pared 4 bases from V and 10 bases from J, leaving 15 bases between. Germline lookup yields CDR1 SGHRS and CDR2 YFSETQ. The CDR3 contains 14 residues. The CDR3 DNA is TGCGCCAGCAGCCCCGGGACCGTTTACTCACCCCTCCACTTT. Translating gives CASSPGTVYSPLHF.

This chain links TRBV18 with TRBJ2-1, with 7 bases lining up with TRBD2. Germline values: CDR1 KGHSH, CDR2 LQKENI. J was trimmed by 9 bases and V by 2 bases; bases with no gene match: 10. The CDR3 totals 15 residues. CDR3 bases: TGTGCCAGCTCACCAAGCCAAGGGAGGGGAGGTGAGCAGTTCTTC. Translated, it gives CASSPSQGRGGEQFF.

This chain joins TRBV6-5 and TRBJ1-4; 8 bases map to TRBD1. CDR1 and CDR2 from the germline V gene are MNHEY and SVGAGI. Unmatched junction bases numbered 8, after V lost 6 bases and J lost 8 bases. This CDR3 region has 14 residues. CDR3 DNA sequence: TGTGCCAGCAGGCCGACAGGGGAGGGGGAAAAACTGTTTTTT. Translating gives CASRPTGEGEKLFF.

The rearrangement uses TRBV29-1 and TRBJ2-5; D perhaps matches TRBD1 (6 bases). Trimming left V 6 bases short and J 9 bases short, with 14 bases between. The CDR3 has 11 residues. CDR1 SQVTM and CDR2 ANQGSEA come from the germline V gene. The CDR3 sequence is CSVYTSGAQYF. As DNA, the CDR3 is TGCAGCGTCTATACCTCAGGGGCCCAGTACTTC.

The chain uses TRBV6-2 or TRBV6-3 and TRBJ1-2; D uncertain. The CDR3 length is 13 residues. Trimming removed 3 bases at V and 2 bases at J, with 7 bases between. Per the germline V gene, CDR1 is MNHEY and CDR2 is SVGEGT. The CDR3 sequence: CASSYSQNYGYTF. CDR3 in DNA: TGTGCCAGCAGTTATTCCCAGAACTATGGCTACACCTTC.